This T cell receptor beta chain was identified during a study of technical replicates of blood from a few donors. The protocol was immunoSEQ multiplex PCR, while the TCRdb copy is restricted to in-frame clones and leaves out a portion. The sample consists of approximately 90,000 clones, around 96% of them appearing once. This CDR3 is 15 amino acids long. Looked up from germline, CDR1 is MNHEY and CDR2 is SVGAGI. V was pared by 1 base and J by 4 bases, with 4 bases of the junction left unmatched. The table lists this clone with a count of one. The V and J genes are TRBV6-5 and TRBJ1-3, with 7 bases lining up with TRBD1. The sequence was obtained from a human donor in good health. Sequencing was performed on T cells isolated from PBMCs. The CDR3 DNA sequence: TGTGCCAGCAGTTACTTAACAGGGGTAGGAAACACCATATATTTT. Its translation is CASSYLTGVGNTIYF.